The source of this TCR beta chain is a study of cytomegalovirus exposure and HLA in healthy donors. Study-wide findings and caveats: Roughly even sequencing depth across donors was the assumption behind the presence/absence analyses. The investigators catalogued about 170 TCR beta chains as cytomegalovirus-associated.

Trimming took off 0 bases at V and 7 bases at J, with 9 bases between the two ends. CDR1 and CDR2 (germline): SNHLY, FYNNEI. The CDR3 totals 13 residues. Regarding this clone: Its antigen remains unidentified.

Primers: 60 Vbeta forward and 13 Jbeta reverse. Profiled with immunoSEQ multiplex PCR; TCRdb holds only in-frame clones, not every one. The sample yields 150,000 to 200,000 clones, roughly 13% seen once. The sequenced material came from PBMCs. The receptor's source is a man aged 50 to 59 in good health and CMV-seropositive. The chain links TRBV2 to TRBJ1-2, with a possible D match to TRBD1 (5 bases). The chain's CDR3 is CASSEAREGGYTF. In nucleotides, the CDR3 is TGTGCCAGCAGTGAAGCCAGGGAAGGTGGCTACACCTTC.